The 2 T cell receptor beta chains presented below share a single source sample, sequenced in a study of T cell repertoires in cytomegalovirus infection. From the reads, TCRdb called clonotypes with MiXCR, one entry per CDR3 protein. Here the sample spans roughly 54,000 distinct CDR3 sequences, around 33% being singletons. The antigens of these receptors remain unknown. The specimen was PBMCs, sequenced either directly or after in vitro stimulation (not recorded which). The origin of the receptors is a human donor in good health (CMV status not recorded). Some clones in this sample may be carry-over from other donors' samples.

This chain connects TRBV6-5 to TRBJ2-7; perhaps TRBD1 as D (5 bases). CDR3 length equals 13 residues. The ends were cut back, 5 bases at V and 5 bases at J, with 13 bases in the middle. Germline CDR1 and CDR2: MNHEY and SVGAGI. The CDR3 region is CASSKGATNEQYF. The CDR3 DNA reads TGTGCCAGCAGTAAAGGGGCAACCAACGAGCAGTACTTC.

The count of this clonotype is one. This chain uses TRBV7-6 with TRBJ2-5; D is tentatively TRBD1 or TRBD2 (6 bases each). The CDR3 extends over 14 amino acids. The germline gives CDR1 SGHVS, CDR2 FNYEAQ. Trimming took 0 bases from V and 4 from J, leaving 9 bases between them. As DNA, the CDR3 is TGTGCCAGCAGCTTAGCGGGGGGCGGAGAGACCCAGTACTTC. Amino acid sequence: CASSLAGGGETQYF.